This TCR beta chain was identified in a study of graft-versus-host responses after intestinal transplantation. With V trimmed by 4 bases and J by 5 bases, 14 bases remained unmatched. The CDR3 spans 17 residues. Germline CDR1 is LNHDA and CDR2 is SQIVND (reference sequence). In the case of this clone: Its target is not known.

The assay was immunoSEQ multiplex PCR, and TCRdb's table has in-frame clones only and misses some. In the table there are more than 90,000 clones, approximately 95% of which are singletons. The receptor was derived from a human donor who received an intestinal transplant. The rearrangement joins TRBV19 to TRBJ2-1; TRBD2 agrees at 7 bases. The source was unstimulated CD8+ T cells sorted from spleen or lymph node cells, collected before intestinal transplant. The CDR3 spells CASSRFGGGTLDNEQFF. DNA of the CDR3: TGTGCCAGTAGTAGATTTGGCGGGGGAACCTTGGACAATGAGCAGTTCTTC.